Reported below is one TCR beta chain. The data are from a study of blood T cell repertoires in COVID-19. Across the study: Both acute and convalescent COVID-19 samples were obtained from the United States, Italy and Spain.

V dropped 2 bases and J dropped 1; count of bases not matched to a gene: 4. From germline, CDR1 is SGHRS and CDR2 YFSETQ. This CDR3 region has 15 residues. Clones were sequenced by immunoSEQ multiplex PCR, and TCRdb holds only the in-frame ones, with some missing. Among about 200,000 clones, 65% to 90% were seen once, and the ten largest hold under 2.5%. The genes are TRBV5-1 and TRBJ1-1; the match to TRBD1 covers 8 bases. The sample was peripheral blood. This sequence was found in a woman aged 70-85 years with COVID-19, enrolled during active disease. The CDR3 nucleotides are TGCGCCAGCAGCTTCTCCGGGACAGGGAACACTGAAGCTTTCTTT. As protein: CASSFSGTGNTEAFF.